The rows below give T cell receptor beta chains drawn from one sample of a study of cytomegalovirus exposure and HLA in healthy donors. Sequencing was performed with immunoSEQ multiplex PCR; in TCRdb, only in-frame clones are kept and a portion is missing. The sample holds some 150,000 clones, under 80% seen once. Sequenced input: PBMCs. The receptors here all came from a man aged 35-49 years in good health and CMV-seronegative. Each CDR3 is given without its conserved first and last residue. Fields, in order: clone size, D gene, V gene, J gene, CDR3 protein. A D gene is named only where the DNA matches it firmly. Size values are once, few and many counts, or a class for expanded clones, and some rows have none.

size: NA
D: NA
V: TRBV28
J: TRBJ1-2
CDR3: ASSWRGDSRGYT

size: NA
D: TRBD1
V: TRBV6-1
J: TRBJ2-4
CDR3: ASSEFETGVPQTKNIQY

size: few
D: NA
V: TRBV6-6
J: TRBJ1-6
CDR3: ASSPAGNSPLH

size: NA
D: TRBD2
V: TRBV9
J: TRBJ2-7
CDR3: ASSGAGVSEQY

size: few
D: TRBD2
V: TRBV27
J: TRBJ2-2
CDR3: ASSLSFGTSLTLF

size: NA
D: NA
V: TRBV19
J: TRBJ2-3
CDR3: ASSGWGYDTDTQY

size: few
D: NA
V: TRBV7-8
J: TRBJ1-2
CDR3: ASSPSGGGRLKNGYT

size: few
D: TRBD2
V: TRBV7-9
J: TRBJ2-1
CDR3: SSSWDLAGEDNEQF

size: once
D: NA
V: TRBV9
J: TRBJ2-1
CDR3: ASSVVSLQGNEQF

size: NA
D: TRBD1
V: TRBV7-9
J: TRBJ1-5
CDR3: SSGLWTGGKSNQPQH

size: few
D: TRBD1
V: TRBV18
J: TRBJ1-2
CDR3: ATLQGEGYGYT

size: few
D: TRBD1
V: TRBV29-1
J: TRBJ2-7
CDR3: SVMRDRDTYEQY

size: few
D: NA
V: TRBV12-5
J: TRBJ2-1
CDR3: ASGLVPMTSNEQF

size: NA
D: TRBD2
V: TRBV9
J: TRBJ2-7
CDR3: ASSAGTSVYEQY

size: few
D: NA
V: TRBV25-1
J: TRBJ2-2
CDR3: ASSNTGELF

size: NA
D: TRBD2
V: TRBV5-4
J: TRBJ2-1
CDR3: ASSSASGQWNEQF

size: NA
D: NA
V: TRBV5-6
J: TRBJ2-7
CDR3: ASSPPSRRAGEQY

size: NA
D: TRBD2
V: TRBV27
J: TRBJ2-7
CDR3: ASIPRGVDEQY

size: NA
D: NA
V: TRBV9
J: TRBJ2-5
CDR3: ASSVGATDWETQY

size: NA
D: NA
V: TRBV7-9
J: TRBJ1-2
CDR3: ASSFETASYGYT

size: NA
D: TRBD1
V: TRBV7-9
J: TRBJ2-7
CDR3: ASSKGQGVFYEQY

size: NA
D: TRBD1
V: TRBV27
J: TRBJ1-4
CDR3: ASRTGQGRNEKLF

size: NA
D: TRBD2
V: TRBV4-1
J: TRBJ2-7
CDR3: ASSLGPLASYEQY

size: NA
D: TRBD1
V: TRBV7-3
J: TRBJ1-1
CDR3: ASRAQGGTEAF

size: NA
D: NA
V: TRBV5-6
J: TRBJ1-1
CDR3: ASSYKRFGQLGTEAF

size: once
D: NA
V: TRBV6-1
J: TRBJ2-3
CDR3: ASSRRGDTQY

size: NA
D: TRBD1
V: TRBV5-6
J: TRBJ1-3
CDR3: ASSLPTGRSGNTIY

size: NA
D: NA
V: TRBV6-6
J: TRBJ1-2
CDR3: ASRQSGDPANYGYT

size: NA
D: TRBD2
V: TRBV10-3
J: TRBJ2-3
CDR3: AIKPSGGTDTQY

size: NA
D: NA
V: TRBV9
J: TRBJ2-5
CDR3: ASSVGVSETQY

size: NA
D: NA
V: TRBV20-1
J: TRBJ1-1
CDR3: SASGATEAF

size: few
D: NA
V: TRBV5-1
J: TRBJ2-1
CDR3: ASSLNRDKQF

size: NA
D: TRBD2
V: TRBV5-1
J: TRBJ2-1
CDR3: ASSRGRLAGEDEQF

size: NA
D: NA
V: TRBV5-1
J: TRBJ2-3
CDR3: ASSLAFQESTDTQY

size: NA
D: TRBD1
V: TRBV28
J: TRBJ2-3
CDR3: ASTGQGSYTQY

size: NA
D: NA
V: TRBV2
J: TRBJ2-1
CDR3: ASRVGGGGVNEQF

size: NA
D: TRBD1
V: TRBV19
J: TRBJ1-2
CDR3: ASIDDRVSGYT

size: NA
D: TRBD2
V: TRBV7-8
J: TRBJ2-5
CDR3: ASSIAGMKETQY

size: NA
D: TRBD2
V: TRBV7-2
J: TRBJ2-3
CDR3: ASSLDLREALNTDTQY

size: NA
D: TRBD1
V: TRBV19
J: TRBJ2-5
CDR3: ASSMAPGRGRETQY

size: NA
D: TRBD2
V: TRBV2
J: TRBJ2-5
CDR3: ASTRLAGGQETQY

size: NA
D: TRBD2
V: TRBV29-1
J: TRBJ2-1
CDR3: SVTLAGNQF

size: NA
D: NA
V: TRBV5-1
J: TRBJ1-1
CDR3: ASSLSSRPDTEAF

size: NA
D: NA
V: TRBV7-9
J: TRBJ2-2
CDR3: ASSSTLVLNTGELF

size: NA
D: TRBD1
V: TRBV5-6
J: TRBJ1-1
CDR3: ASSKDPQGVAF

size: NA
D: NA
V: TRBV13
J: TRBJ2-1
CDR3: ASSLRGGAFNEQF

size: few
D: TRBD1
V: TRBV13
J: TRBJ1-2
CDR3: ASSQPRQGNYGYT

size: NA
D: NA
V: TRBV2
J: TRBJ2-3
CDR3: ASRDWFTDTQY

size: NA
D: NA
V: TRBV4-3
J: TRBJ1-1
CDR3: ASSQDPSAAEAF

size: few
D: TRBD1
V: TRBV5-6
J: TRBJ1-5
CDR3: ASSLGTGALSSYQPQH

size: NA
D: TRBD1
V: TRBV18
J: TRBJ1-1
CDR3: ASSPGQGTEAF

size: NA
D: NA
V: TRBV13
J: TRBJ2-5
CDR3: ASSKGGRETQY

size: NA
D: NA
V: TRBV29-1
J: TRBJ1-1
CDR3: SGGGTEAF